The T cell receptor (beta chain) under discussion was sequenced for a study of Ad26.COV2.S vaccination and SARS-CoV-2 variants. Study overall: Participant was drawn from the COV1001 Ad26.COV2.S trial arm. Doses of Ad26.COV2.S were injected into muscle once or twice, 56 days apart. Study findings and constraints: Quantification of TCR breadth and depth may have yielded underestimates of total T cell responses. Recipients of vaccine and of placebo showed similar breadth of their non-spike TCR repertoires.

Treatment noted: some 20 received Ad26.COV2.S at low or high dose, single or two shots; 5 received placebo; per-sample allocation not given. Day 63 after the first vaccine or placebo injection was the time point for sampling. Clones were read by immunoSEQ multiplex PCR, and TCRdb kept only the in-frame ones, dropping some. Here the sample spans 380,000 or so clones, roughly four fifths being singletons. V gave up 0 bases and J gave up 7 bases, with 9 bases separating them. CDR3 length equals 13 residues. Germline CDR1 and CDR2: MGHRA and YSYEKL. Details on this clone: Its target is not known.

The TCR sequence derives from a person aged 18-60 years who received the Ad26.COV2.S COVID-19 vaccine or a placebo. Material: peripheral blood, obtained in a trial of Ad26.COV2.S vaccine versus placebo. The V gene is TRBV4-1, the J gene TRBJ1-1, with D unresolved. In DNA, the CDR3 is TGCGCCAGCAGCCAAGATGAGGCGAGTGAAGCTTTCTTT. Protein product: CASSQDEASEAFF.